Below, 18 T cell receptor beta chains from the same sample are listed, as sequenced in a study of T cell responses to AZD1222 COVID-19 vaccine (dated by TCRdb to the early 2020s). The library was prepared using the immunoSEQ multiplex PCR assay. This immuneACCESS table, as held by TCRdb, lists in-frame sequences with V and J called but not all clones. Of the missing ones, under half trace to an unresolved V gene in checked studies; the others have no known cause. The table for this sample lists some 140,000 clones; roughly nine tenths of them were counted only once. The top ten hold 5.5% of the sample. This specimen's time point label, interpreted: baseline before first vaccination. Per the publication, the treatment or condition label means: meningococcal conjugate vaccine given as trial control. Sequenced here: peripheral blood, sampled on day 0 of MenACWY control vaccination. These receptors all come from an adult in good health.

V gene TRBV10-2 combines with J gene TRBJ2-7, with 8 positions matching TRBD2. V dropped 0 bases and J dropped 1; count of bases not matched to a gene: 2. Germline CDR1 WSHSY, CDR2 SAAADI. This CDR3 comprises 15 residues. The CDR3 DNA follows: TGCGCCAGCAGTGAGTCTAGCGGGATGTCCTACGAGCAGTACTTC. This translates into CASSESSGMSYEQYF.

The chain employs TRBV20-1 and TRBJ1-1; D ambiguous. V dropped 3 bases and J dropped 0 bases, with 8 bases sitting between them. The CDR3 is made up of 13 amino acids. CDR1 and CDR2 (germline): DFQATT, SNEGSKA (reference sequence). The CDR3 nucleotides read TGCAGTGCTAGTGGCAGAATGAACACTGAAGCTTTCTTT. Translation: CSASGRMNTEAFF.

This clone was seen only a few times. The chain employs TRBV7-2 and TRBJ2-3, with D hard to call. CDR1 and CDR2 from the germline V gene are SGHTA and FQGNSA. This CDR3 region has 15 residues. With 4 bases removed from V and 0 bases from J, the gap between germline ends came to 11 bases. CDR3: CASSSPRASTDTQYF. Here the CDR3 DNA reads TGTGCCAGCAGCTCTCCTCGGGCCAGCACAGATACGCAGTATTTT.

This sequence joins TRBV28 and TRBJ1-4, with D possibly being TRBD1 (5 bases). Trimming removed 2 bases at V and 7 bases at J, with 14 bases between. There are 15 residues in the CDR3. In germline, CDR1 is MDHEN, CDR2 SYDVKM. This chain's CDR3 is CASSLNGAGGEKLFF. The DNA of the CDR3 is TGTGCCAGCAGTTTAAATGGGGCCGGGGGTGAAAAACTGTTTTTT.

The genes are TRBV25-1 and TRBJ1-2; no clear D gene. Germline values: CDR1 MGHDK, CDR2 SYGVNS. The V end lost 7 bases, the J end lost 8 bases, and 20 bases lay between the germline ends. The CDR3 has 14 amino acids. The CDR3 sequence: CASTPTVPSYGYTF. The CDR3 DNA follows: TGTGCCAGCACCCCAACGGTTCCCTCCTACGGCTACACCTTC.

The chain has TRBV5-1 and TRBJ1-2, with TRBD1 matching 8 bases. The CDR3 sequence is 15 residues long. V gave up 2 bases and J gave up 8 bases; unmatched junction bases: 11. CDR1 and CDR2 from the germline V gene are SGHRS and YFSETQ. CDR3 coding DNA: TGCGCCAGCAGCTTCTCGCCGCAGGGGGCAGAAGGCTACACCTTC. Protein: CASSFSPQGAEGYTF.

The chain couples TRBV10-3 to TRBJ2-3; 9 bases match TRBD2. After removal of 4 bases from V and 0 bases from J, the junction contained 8 bases not matched to a gene. Looked up from germline, CDR1 is ENHRY and CDR2 is SYGVKD. The CDR3 extends over 17 amino acids. The CDR3 sequence: CAISGSLAGTSTDTQYF. CDR3 bases: TGTGCCATCAGTGGTTCTCTAGCGGGGACTAGCACAGATACGCAGTATTTT.

The rearrangement links TRBV2 to TRBJ2-7; no definite D call. Trimming shortened V by 3 bases and J by 2 bases, and 20 bases separated the two germline ends. Germline V gives CDR1 SNHLY, CDR2 FYNNEI. The CDR3 sequence is 17 residues long. CDR3 bases: TGTGCCAGCAGTGAGGGTAAAACGAGACGGATTACCTACGAGCAGTACGTC. As protein: CASSEGKTRRITYEQYV.

The rearrangement links TRBV6-5 to TRBJ1-3; no clear D gene. The CDR3 runs 14 residues. Germline V gives CDR1 MNHEY, CDR2 SVGAGI. V was shortened by 6 bases and J by 0 bases, with 9 bases between the two germline ends. CDR3 sequence: CASRPFGSGNTIYF. DNA for the CDR3: TGTGCCAGCAGGCCCTTCGGCTCTGGAAACACCATATATTTT.

This clone has only one observation. The chain recombines TRBV9 with TRBJ2-5, with TRBD2 as a possible D gene (5 bases). Germline values: CDR1 SGDLS, CDR2 YYNGEE. This CDR3 is built from 15 residues. The germline V and J ends were trimmed by 4 bases and 5 bases, with 18 bases remaining between them. CDR3: CASSSRDYHEETQYF. CDR3 DNA: TGTGCCAGCAGCTCCCGAGACTATCACGAGGAGACCCAGTACTTC.

The chain couples TRBV9 to TRBJ2-1; TRBD2 agrees at 9 bases. This CDR3 has 17 residues. V gave up 0 bases and J gave up 4 bases; unmatched junction bases: 8. Germline V gene lookup returns CDR1 SGDLS and CDR2 YYNGEE. CDR3 coding DNA: TGTGCCAGCAGCGTAGCTCTGCTAGCGGGGAAATACAATGAGCAGTTCTTC. Its protein product is CASSVALLAGKYNEQFF.

This clone was detected only once. The rearrangement links TRBV5-4 to TRBJ1-2; tentatively, D is TRBD1 (6 bases). Trimming stripped 0 bases from V and 0 bases from J, with 9 bases between. CDR3 length: 15 residues. Germline CDR1 SGHNT, CDR2 YYREEE (reference sequence). CDR3 sequence (DNA): TGTGCCAGCAGCTTGGAACAGGGCGCTAACTATGGCTACACCTTC. The encoded protein is CASSLEQGANYGYTF.

The CDR3 DNA follows: TGCGCCAGCAGTCCTCCCTGGGGCGAGGGGTATGGCTACACCTTC. It yields the protein CASSPPWGEGYGYTF. J is TRBJ1-2 and V is TRBV4-1; D may be TRBD1 (5 bases). Germline CDR1 and CDR2: MGHRA and YSYEKL. The CDR3 consists of 15 residues. V was clipped by 6 bases and J by 5 bases, with 19 bases between them.

In this sample, this clone turned up a few times. This chain connects TRBV12-3 or TRBV12-4 to TRBJ2-7, with 7 positions matching TRBD1. CDR3 length equals 13 residues. Trimming removed 6 bases from V and 7 bases from J; junction bases left unmatched: 9. Here the CDR3 reads CASSPRGLGEQYF. As DNA, the CDR3 is TGTGCCAGCAGCCCGAGGGGGCTCGGAGAGCAGTACTTC.

J is TRBJ2-5 and V is TRBV28, with D tentatively TRBD2 (6 bases). CDR1 MDHEN and CDR2 SYDVKM come from the germline V gene. This CDR3 has 14 residues. Trimming removed 7 bases at V and 4 bases at J, with 16 bases between. The CDR3 loop is CASIRRVGGETQYF. The CDR3, as DNA: TGTGCCAGCATCCGCAGGGTGGGAGGAGAGACCCAGTACTTC.

The chain joins TRBV15 to TRBJ1-4; perhaps TRBD1 as D (5 bases). This CDR3 region has 13 residues. Trimming removed 4 bases from V and 5 bases from J, with 8 bases in between. From germline, CDR1 is LNHNV and CDR2 YYDKDF (reference sequence). The chain's CDR3 is CATSIRANEKLFF. DNA for the CDR3: TGTGCCACCAGCATCAGGGCCAATGAAAAACTGTTTTTT.

The chain is built from TRBV29-1 and TRBJ2-1; the D is unclear. Germline-derived CDR1 and CDR2 are SQVTM and ANQGSEA. Trimming stripped 4 bases from V and 8 bases from J, with 12 bases between. The CDR3 spans 12 residues. DNA of the CDR3: TGCAGCGTTGTATGGGGATCGGATGAGCAGTTCTTC. Encoded protein: CSVVWGSDEQFF.

The chain employs TRBV5-1 and TRBJ2-3, with 8 bases identical to TRBD1. Germline V gene data show CDR1 as SGHRS and CDR2 as YFSETQ. The CDR3 is 15 amino acids. The V segment lost 4 bases and the J segment 6 bases; nucleotides outside the gene matches: 10. CDR3 protein: CASSQTQGATDTQYF. Written as DNA, the CDR3 is TGCGCCAGCAGCCAAACTCAGGGGGCGACGGATACGCAGTATTTT.